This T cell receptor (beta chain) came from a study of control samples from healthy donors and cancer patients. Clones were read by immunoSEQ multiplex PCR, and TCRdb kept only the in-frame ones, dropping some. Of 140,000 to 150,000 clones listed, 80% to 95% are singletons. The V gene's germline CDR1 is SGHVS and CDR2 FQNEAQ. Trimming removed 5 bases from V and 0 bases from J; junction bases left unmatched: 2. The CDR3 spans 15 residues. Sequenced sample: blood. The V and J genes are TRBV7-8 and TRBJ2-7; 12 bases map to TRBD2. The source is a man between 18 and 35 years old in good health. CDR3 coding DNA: TGTGCCAGCAGCGGGACTAGCGGGCTCTCCTACGAGCAGTACTTC. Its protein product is CASSGTSGLSYEQYF.